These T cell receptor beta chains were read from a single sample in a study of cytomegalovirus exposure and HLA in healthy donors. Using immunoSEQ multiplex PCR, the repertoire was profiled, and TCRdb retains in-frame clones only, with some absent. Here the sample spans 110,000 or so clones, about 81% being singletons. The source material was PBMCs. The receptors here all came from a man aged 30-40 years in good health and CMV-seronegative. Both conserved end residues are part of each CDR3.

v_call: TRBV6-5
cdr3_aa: CASKGGRGNQPQHF

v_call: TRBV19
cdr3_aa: CASSASRQGNYGYTF

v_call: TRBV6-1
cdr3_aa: CASSVFPPSGTDTQYF

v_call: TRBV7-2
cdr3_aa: CASSLDPSGGSNEQFF

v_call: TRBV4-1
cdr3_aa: CASSQVYGDLNEQFF

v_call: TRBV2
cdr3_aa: CASSVMSGTEAFF

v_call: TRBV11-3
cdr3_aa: CASSGGVDHSTDTQYF

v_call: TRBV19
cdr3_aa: CASSIDRGYEQYF

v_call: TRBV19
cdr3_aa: CASSNQGVRDEKLFF

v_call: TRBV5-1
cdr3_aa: CASSEIMSSGANVLTF

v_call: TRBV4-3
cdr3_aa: CASSTQGETEAFF

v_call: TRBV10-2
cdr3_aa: CASSLRDQGASEQYF

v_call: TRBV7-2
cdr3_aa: CASSLARGRRGRSYEQYF

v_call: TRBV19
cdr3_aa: CATRADYGYTF

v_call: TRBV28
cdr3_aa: CASRSGQYTIYF

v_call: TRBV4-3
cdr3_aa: CASSQQGSYEQYF

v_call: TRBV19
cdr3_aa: CASSKRGLAGGSNTGELFF

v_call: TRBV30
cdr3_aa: CAWSRQGAYYGYTF

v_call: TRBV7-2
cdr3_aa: CASSGTGTSGGAYNEQFF

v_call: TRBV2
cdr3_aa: CASSEIAGVGNEQFF

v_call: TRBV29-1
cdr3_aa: CSVDDRGDYGYTF

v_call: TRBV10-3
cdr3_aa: CAISVEDNEQFF

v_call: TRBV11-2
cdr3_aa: CASSSTRVGEAFF

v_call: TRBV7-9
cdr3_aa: CASSHPRGGEGGYTF

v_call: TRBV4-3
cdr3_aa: CASSHPLAGGRDTQYF

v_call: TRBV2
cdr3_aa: CASSGDRNYGYTF

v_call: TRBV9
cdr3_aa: CASRGQGGQKLFF

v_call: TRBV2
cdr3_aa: CASSVGLAGVAPKTQYF

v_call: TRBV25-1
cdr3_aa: CASSDGAANEKLFF

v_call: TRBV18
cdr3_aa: CASSEVGQIGELFF

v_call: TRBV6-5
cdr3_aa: CASSYSVLIANYGYTF

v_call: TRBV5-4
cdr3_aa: CASSRGHAEQYF

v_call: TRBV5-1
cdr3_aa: CASSAGTGGGQPQHF

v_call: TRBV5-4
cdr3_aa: CASSWDTNTGELFF

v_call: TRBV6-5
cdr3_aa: CASSSRTGELFF

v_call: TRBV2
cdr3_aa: CASSVTGTSPYNEQFF

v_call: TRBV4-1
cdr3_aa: CASSQVGRRVIYGYTF

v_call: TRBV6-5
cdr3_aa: CASSLSGTRDEQFF

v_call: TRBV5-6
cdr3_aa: CASSDRTSGSYEQYF

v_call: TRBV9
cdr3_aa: CASSPRLGDDSEAFF

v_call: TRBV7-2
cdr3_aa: CASSSNLGGEQFF